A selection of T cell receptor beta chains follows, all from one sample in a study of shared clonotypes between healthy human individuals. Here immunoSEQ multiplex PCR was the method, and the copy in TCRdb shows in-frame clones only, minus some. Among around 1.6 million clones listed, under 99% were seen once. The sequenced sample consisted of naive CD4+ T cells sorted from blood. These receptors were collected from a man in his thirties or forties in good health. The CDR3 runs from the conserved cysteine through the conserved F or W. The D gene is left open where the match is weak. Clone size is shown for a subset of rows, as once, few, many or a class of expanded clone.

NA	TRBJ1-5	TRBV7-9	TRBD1	TGTGCCAGCAGCTTAGGGACAGGGAGGCTCCATCAGCCCCAGCATTTT	CASSLGTGRLHQPQHF
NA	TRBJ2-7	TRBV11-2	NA	TGTGCCAGCAGCCGCGTAGGGCACTACGAGCAGTACTTC	CASSRVGHYEQYF
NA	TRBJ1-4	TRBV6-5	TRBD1	TGTGCCAGCAGTCTCGACAGGGTGCGGGAAAAACTGTTTTTT	CASSLDRVREKLFF
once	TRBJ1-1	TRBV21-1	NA	TGTGCCAGCACTCCGAACGGGAACACTGAAGCTTTCTTT	CASTPNGNTEAFF
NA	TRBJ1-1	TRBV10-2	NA	TGCGCCAGCAGTGTAAGGGGCGACCTGATCCCTGAAGCTTTCTTT	CASSVRGDLIPEAFF
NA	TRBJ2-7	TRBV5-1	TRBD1	TGCGCCAGCAGCTCGGACAGGCCAAGCTCCTACGAGCAGTACTTC	CASSSDRPSSYEQYF
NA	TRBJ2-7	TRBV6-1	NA	TGTGCCAGCAGTGCTGACAAAACCTCCTACGAGCAGTACTTC	CASSADKTSYEQYF
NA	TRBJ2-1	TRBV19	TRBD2	TGTGCCAGTAGTAGGACTAGCGGGAACTACAATGAGCAGTTCTTC	CASSRTSGNYNEQFF
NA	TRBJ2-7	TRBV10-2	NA	TGCGCCAGCAGTGAGCCCAGCGACTCCTACGAGCAGTACTTC	CASSEPSDSYEQYF
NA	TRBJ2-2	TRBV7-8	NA	TGTGCCAGCAGCGCCCGGCACACCGGGATCAACACCGGGGAGCTGTTTTTT	CASSARHTGINTGELFF
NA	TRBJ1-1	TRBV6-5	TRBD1	TGTGCCAGCAGTAGGACAGGGAGGACTGAAGCTTTCTTT	CASSRTGRTEAFF
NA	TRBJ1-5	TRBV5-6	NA	TGTGCCAGCAGCTTACTGTTGGCAGGGGAGGAACAGCCCCAGCATTTT	CASSLLLAGEEQPQHF
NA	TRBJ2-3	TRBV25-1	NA	TGTGCCAGCAGTGAGTTTAGGGACTCCGGAAGGACAGATACGCAGTATTTT	CASSEFRDSGRTDTQYF
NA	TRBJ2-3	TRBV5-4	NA	TGTGCCGCTAGGGACTTAGCCATAGATACGCAGTATTTT	CAARDLAIDTQYF
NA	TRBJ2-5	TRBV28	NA	TGTGCCAGCAGTTTAGGGGGGACCCAGTACTTC	CASSLGGTQYF
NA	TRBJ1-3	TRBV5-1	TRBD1	TGCGCCAGCAGCTTGGACGACAGGGCCGGAAACACCATATATTTT	CASSLDDRAGNTIYF
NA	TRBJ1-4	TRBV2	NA	TGTGCCAGCAGTGAAGACAGGGAGGGTGAAAAACTGTTTTTT	CASSEDREGEKLFF
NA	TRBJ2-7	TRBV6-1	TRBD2	TGTGCCAGCAGGGGACTAGTCAATAGGGAGCAGTACTTC	CASRGLVNREQYF
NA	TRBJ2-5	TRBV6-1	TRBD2	TGTGCCAGCAGTCAGCGGACTAGACAAGAGACCCAGTACTTC	CASSQRTRQETQYF
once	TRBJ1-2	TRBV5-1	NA	TGCGCCAGCAGCTCCACAGGGAACTATGGCTACACCTTC	CASSSTGNYGYTF
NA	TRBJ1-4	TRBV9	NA	TGTGCCAGCAGCGTAGATGGGGGGAAACTGTTTTTT	CASSVDGGKLFF
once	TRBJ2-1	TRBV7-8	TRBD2	TGTGCCAGCAGGACTAGCGGGAGGGCCCTATCGAGCAATGAGCAGTTCTTC	CASRTSGRALSSNEQFF
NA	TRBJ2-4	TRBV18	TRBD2	TGTGCCAGCTCACCACCTGGTCTAGCGGGAGGCTCCGGACTAGCCAAAAACATTCAGTACTTC	CASSPPGLAGGSGLAKNIQYF
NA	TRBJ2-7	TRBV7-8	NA	TGTGCCAGCAGCTTGTTCCGAATAGCCTACGAGCAGTACTTC	CASSLFRIAYEQYF
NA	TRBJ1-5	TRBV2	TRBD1	TGTGCCAGCAGGCAGACAGGGATCTGGGATCAGCCCCAGCATTTT	CASRQTGIWDQPQHF
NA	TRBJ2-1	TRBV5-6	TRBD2	TGTGCCAGCAGCTTGGTTACTAGCGGCTCCTACAATGAGCAGTTCTTC	CASSLVTSGSYNEQFF
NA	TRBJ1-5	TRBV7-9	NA	TGTGCCAGCAGCTTCGTCATGACAGCAGCGCTTTCGGGCAATCAGCCCCAGCATTTT	CASSFVMTAALSGNQPQHF
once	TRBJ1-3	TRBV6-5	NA	TGTGCCAGCAGTTCCGGCGGGACACCTGGAGGAAACACCATATATTTT	CASSSGGTPGGNTIYF
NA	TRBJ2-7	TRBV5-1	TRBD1	TGCGCCAGCAGCCCTTGGGGGACAGGAGATTACGAGCAGTACTTC	CASSPWGTGDYEQYF
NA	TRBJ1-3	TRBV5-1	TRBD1	TGCGCCAGCAGCATAAAGACAGGGAGTGGAGGAAACACCATATATTTT	CASSIKTGSGGNTIYF
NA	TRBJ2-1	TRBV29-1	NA	TGCAGCGTTGTGCGATCCCTCAACAATGAGCAGTTCTTC	CSVVRSLNNEQFF
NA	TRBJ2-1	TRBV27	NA	TGTGCCAGCAGTTCGATTTCTGGGGACTACAATGAGCAGTTCTTC	CASSSISGDYNEQFF
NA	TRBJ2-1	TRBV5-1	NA	TGCGCCAGCAGCTTGTATCCGGGCTCGGGCGACAATGAGCAGTTCTTC	CASSLYPGSGDNEQFF
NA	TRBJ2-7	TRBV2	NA	TGTGCCAGCAGTGACCGGGAGCGGGTAAGCTCCTACGAGCAGTACTTC	CASSDRERVSSYEQYF
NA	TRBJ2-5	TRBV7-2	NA	TGTGCCAGCAGCTTGGGACACCCGCAAGAGACCCAGTACTTC	CASSLGHPQETQYF
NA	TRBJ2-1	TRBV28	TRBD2	TGTGCCAGCAGTCTAGCGGTATCCTACAATGAGCAGTTCTTC	CASSLAVSYNEQFF
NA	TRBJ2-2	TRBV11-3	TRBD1	TGTGCCAGCAGCGTAGGACAGGCGAACACCGGGGAGCTGTTTTTT	CASSVGQANTGELFF
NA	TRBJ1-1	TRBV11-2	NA	TGTGCCAGCAGCCACTCCCCGGGCACTGAAGCTTTCTTT	CASSHSPGTEAFF
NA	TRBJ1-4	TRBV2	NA	TGTGCCAGCAGTGAGGGGGTGAGGAATGAAAAACTGTTTTTT	CASSEGVRNEKLFF
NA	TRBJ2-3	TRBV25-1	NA	TGTGCCAGCAAGGGAGGAATCACAGATACGCAGTATTTT	CASKGGITDTQYF
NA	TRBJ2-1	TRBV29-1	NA	TGCAGCGTTGTAGTTCCGGGTGAGCAGTTCTTC	CSVVVPGEQFF